This T cell receptor beta chain was captured by sequencing in a study of PD-1 blockade in classical Hodgkin lymphoma. Study information: It was nivolumab at 3 mg/kg, given intravenously every 2 weeks, that patients received.

The data were produced by immunoSEQ multiplex PCR, yet TCRdb's version contains in-frame clones alone and is incomplete. The sample lists about 23,000 clones; 84% were seen once. Notes on this clone: Its cognate antigen is unknown.

CDR1 and CDR2 (germline): LNHDA, SQIVND (reference sequence). V was trimmed by 2 bases and J by 5 bases, leaving 1 base between them. CDR3 length equals 11 residues. The study, taken as a whole, reports: Complete responders started with a diversity level that resembled newly diagnosed patients at baseline. By cycle point C4D1, TCR diversity had risen significantly in CD4+ cells (but not CD8+ cells). Healthy donors were reported to have higher baseline TCR diversity than newly diagnosed patients.

Brentuximab vedotin exposure varied among the patients, all of whom had relapsed after autologous stem cell transplantation. The CD4+ T cells used were purified from thawed PBMCs through magnetic negative selection. Sample: CD4+ T cells from blood, taken at baseline. The V and J genes are TRBV19 and TRBJ1-3, with D unclear. This clonotype was obtained from a human donor with classical Hodgkin lymphoma. The CDR3 loop is CASSIRNTIYF. As DNA, the CDR3 is TGTGCCAGTAGTATAAGAAACACCATATATTTT.